These 13 T cell receptor beta chains were all obtained from the same sample, sequenced in a study of TIL therapy for anti-PD-1-resistant metastatic lung cancer. Time point noted: pre-treatment sample, taken before nivolumab and TIL therapy. This was the immunoSEQ v3 assay. Repertoires were generated with immunoSEQ multiplex PCR, while TCRdb's copy carries only in-frame clones and drops some. The sample lists under 60,000 clones, 80% to 90% seen once, with around 5% in the top ten. The sample was blood, taken at baseline. The receptors come from a person aged 25-80 years with non-small cell lung cancer.

This chain uses TRBV6-2 or TRBV6-3 with TRBJ2-3; 14 nucleotides line up with TRBD2. The CDR3 length is 18 residues. Trimming at V came to 2 bases and at J to 4 bases, leaving 8 bases not matched to a gene. Germline CDR1 MNHEY, CDR2 SVGEGT. In DNA, the CDR3 is TGTGCCAGCAGTTACCGACTAGCGGGGGGGCGTGAGGCAGATACGCAGTATTTT. Translated: CASSYRLAGGREADTQYF.

V and J are TRBV18 and TRBJ2-5, with D perhaps matching TRBD2 (5 bases). This CDR3 region has 14 residues. V was cut by 0 bases and J by 5 bases, with 10 bases left in between. Germline V CDR1 and CDR2: KGHSH, LQKENI. For the CDR3, the DNA is TGTGCCAGCTCACCACCGGAGGTCGCGGAGACCCAGTACTTC. Its protein is CASSPPEVAETQYF. The full variable domain, rest sourced from reference TRBV18 and TRBJ2-5, is NAGVMQNPRHLVRRRGQEARLRCSPMKGHSHVYWYRQLPEEGLKFMVYLQKENIIDESGMPKERFSAEFPKEGPSILRIQQVVRGDSAAYFCASSPPEVAETQYFGPGTRLLVL.

The chain combines TRBV3-1 (or the pseudogene TRBV3-2) with TRBJ2-3, with a tentative D call TRBD2 (5 bases). This CDR3 has 14 amino acids. Germline lookup yields CDR1 LGHDT and CDR2 YNNKEL (reference sequence). With 1 base removed from V and 2 bases from J, the gap between germline ends came to 7 bases. CDR3 coding DNA: TGTGCCAGCAGCCAAGGGGGAGTCACAGATACGCAGTATTTT. Translation: CASSQGGVTDTQYF.

The CDR3 DNA follows: TGTGCCAGCAGCCGGACACATTTCCTGGACCCCGGGGAGCTGTTTTTT. Amino acids: CASSRTHFLDPGELFF. This chain uses TRBV9 with TRBJ2-2, with D maybe TRBD1 (5 bases). Trimming removed 4 bases at V and 6 bases at J, with 19 bases between. The CDR3 runs to 16 residues. The germline gives CDR1 SGDLS, CDR2 YYNGEE. The whole variable domain, remainder taken from reference TRBV9 and TRBJ2-2, is DSGVTQTPKHLITATGQRVTLRCSPRSGDLSVYWYQQSLDQGLQFLIQYYNGEERAKGNILERFSAQQFPDLHSELNLSSLELGDSALYFCASSRTHFLDPGELFFGEGSRLTVL.

This clone was detected only once. V is TRBV15 and J is TRBJ1-4; perhaps TRBD1 as D (5 bases). The germline CDR1 and CDR2 sequences are LNHNV and YYDKDF (reference sequence). V lost 3 bases and J 10 bases, leaving 21 bases between the germline ends. CDR3 length equals 16 residues. Written as DNA, the CDR3 is TGTGCCACCAGCAGGGCCAAGACAGTTGGGTTCGGAAAACTGTTTTTT. Protein sequence: CATSRAKTVGFGKLFF. Together with reference TRBV15 and TRBJ1-4, the CDR3 gives the full variable domain: DAMVIQNPRYQVTQFGKPVTLSCSQTLNHNVMYWYQQKSSQAPKLLFHYYDKDFNNEADTPDNFQSRRPNTSFCFLDIRSPGLGDTAMYLCATSRAKTVGFGKLFFGSGTQLSVL.

The V and J genes are TRBV18 and TRBJ2-5, with TRBD1 as a possible D gene (5 bases). V shed 2 bases and J shed 5 bases, with 9 bases lying between them. The CDR3 loop spans 13 amino acids. Germline V gene lookup returns CDR1 KGHSH and CDR2 LQKENI. The CDR3 is CASSPSGLETQYF. The DNA for the CDR3 is TGTGCCAGCTCACCATCAGGGTTGGAGACCCAGTACTTC.

The genes are TRBV28 and TRBJ1-6; 8 nucleotides agree with TRBD1. The CDR3 sequence is 21 residues long. Germline assignment: CDR1 MDHEN and CDR2 SYDVKM. Losses at the gene ends were 1 base for V and 1 base for J; bases not matched to a gene: 15. The CDR3: CASSLLGGRGLLASYNSPLHF. The CDR3 DNA reads TGTGCCAGCAGTTTATTGGGGGGCAGGGGGCTCTTGGCGTCCTATAATTCACCCCTCCACTTT.

V and J are TRBV9 and TRBJ2-6; 9 bases agree with TRBD1. Germline CDR1 SGDLS, CDR2 YYNGEE. The CDR3 spans 16 residues. V shed 3 bases, J shed 2 bases, and the junction held 3 bases outside the gene matches. CDR3 sequence: CASSAGDRAGANVLTF. The CDR3 region has the DNA TGTGCCAGCAGCGCAGGGGACAGGGCTGGGGCCAACGTCCTGACTTTC.

This clone occurred a few times. The rearrangement links TRBV19 to TRBJ2-2, with no clear D. This CDR3 comprises 12 residues. Per germline, CDR1 LNHDA and CDR2 SQIVND (reference sequence). Trimming stripped 8 bases from V and 6 bases from J, with 10 bases between. In DNA, the CDR3 is TGTGCCAGTGAGCCCATTTCCGGGGAGCTGTTTTTT. Residues: CASEPISGELFF.

The chain recombines TRBV28 with TRBJ1-1; 7 bases align to TRBD1. V trimming: 3 bases; J trimming: 2 bases; junction bases outside the gene matches: 9. The CDR3 is 16 residues long. Germline V CDR1 and CDR2: MDHEN, SYDVKM. CDR3 sequence: CASSLLAGGGNTEAFF. In nucleotides, the CDR3 is TGTGCCAGCAGTTTGCTGGCAGGGGGAGGTAACACTGAAGCTTTCTTT. Complete variable domain (other parts from reference TRBV28 and TRBJ1-1): DVKVTQSSRYLVKRTGEKVFLECVQDMDHENMFWYRQDPGLGLRLIYFSYDVKMKEKGDIPEGYSVSREKKERFSLILESASTNQTSMYLCASSLLAGGGNTEAFFGQGTRLTVV.

This clone appeared once. The J gene is TRBJ2-4, the V gene TRBV28, with 9 bases that match TRBD1. V lost 6 bases, J lost 0 bases, and 9 bases stayed unmatched. Germline V gives CDR1 MDHEN, CDR2 SYDVKM. The length of the CDR3 is 17 residues. CDR3 sequence: CASRGPGQGRAKNIQYF. In DNA, the CDR3 is TGTGCCAGCAGGGGACCGGGACAGGGACGAGCCAAAAACATTCAGTACTTC.

The chain is built from TRBV11-2 and TRBJ2-3; TRBD1 might be the D (6 bases). This CDR3 spans 14 amino acids. V shed 8 bases and J shed 7 bases, with 19 bases lying between them. CDR1 is SGHAT and CDR2 is FQNNGV in the germline V gene. The CDR3 protein is CASAPDRTSNTQYF. DNA for the CDR3: TGTGCCAGCGCCCCTGACAGGACTTCGAATACGCAGTATTTT.

The rearrangement joins TRBV27 to TRBJ2-7; D is possibly TRBD1 or TRBD2 (6 bases each). V was trimmed by 8 bases and J by 0 bases, leaving 17 bases between them. Germline CDR1 is MNHEY and CDR2 is SMNVEV (reference sequence). This CDR3 spans 15 amino acids. The CDR3 nucleotides read TGTGCCAGCTCCTGGGGGGCGGGGAACTCCTACGAGCAGTACTTC. Its protein product is CASSWGAGNSYEQYF.